One TCR beta chain is described in this entry. Germline V gene lookup returns CDR1 SGHRS and CDR2 YFSETQ. The CDR3 runs 16 residues. The germline V and J ends were trimmed by 0 bases and 7 bases, with 14 bases remaining between them. The data were taken from a study of blood T cell repertoires in COVID-19. In the study overall: Material from acute and convalescent COVID-19 was sourced from the United States, Italy and Spain.

Clones were sequenced by immunoSEQ multiplex PCR, and TCRdb holds only the in-frame ones, with some missing. The sample has roughly 130,000 clones; almost 85% are singletons. The TCR comes from a woman between 25 and 40 years old who had recovered from COVID-19. Sequenced: peripheral blood. The chain joins TRBV5-1 to TRBJ1-6; a weak D match, TRBD1 (6 bases). CDR3 coding DNA: TGCGCCAGCAGCTTGGAGAGGGGGTCGGGGAATTCACCCCTCCACTTT. Protein: CASSLERGSGNSPLHF.